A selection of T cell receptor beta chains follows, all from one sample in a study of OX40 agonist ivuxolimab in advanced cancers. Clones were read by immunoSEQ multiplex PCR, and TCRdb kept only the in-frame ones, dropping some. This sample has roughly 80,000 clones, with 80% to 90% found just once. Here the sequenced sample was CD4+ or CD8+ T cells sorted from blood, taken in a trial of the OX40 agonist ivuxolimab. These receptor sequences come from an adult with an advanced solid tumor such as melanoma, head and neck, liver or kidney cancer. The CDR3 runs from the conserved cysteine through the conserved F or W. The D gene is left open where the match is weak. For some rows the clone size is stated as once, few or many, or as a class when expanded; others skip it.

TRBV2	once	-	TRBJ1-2	TGTGCCAGCAGTGAGGGGGGGGCGCTTGGCTACACCTTC	CASSEGGALGYTF
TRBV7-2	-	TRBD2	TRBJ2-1	TGTGCCAGCAGCTTAGCGTTTCCTAGCGGGGGGTGGGAGCAGTTCTTC	CASSLAFPSGGWEQFF
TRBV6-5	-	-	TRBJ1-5	TGTGCCAGCAGTTACACCCGGGTGGGCGGACAGCCCCAGCATTTT	CASSYTRVGGQPQHF
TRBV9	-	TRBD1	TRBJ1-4	TGTACCAGCAGCGTAGCTACGGGAGGGGGCGACGAAAAACTGTTTTTT	CTSSVATGGGDEKLFF
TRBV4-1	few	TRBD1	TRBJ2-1	TGCGCCAGCAGCCACGAGGGAAGACGAGACAGGGTCTACAATGAGCAGTTCTTC	CASSHEGRRDRVYNEQFF
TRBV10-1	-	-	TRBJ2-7	TGCGCCAGCAGCAGACGAAATGAGGACGAGCAGTACTTC	CASSRRNEDEQYF
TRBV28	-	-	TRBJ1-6	TGTGCCAGCAGTTTACGTGCCGTCGCAGGGAGCCGGCATAATTCACCCCTCCACTTT	CASSLRAVAGSRHNSPLHF
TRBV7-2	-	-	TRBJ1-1	TGTGCCAGCAGCACTGGGTGGAGTGGCAGGAAGAACACTGAAGCTTTCTTT	CASSTGWSGRKNTEAFF
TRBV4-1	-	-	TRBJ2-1	TGCGCCAGCAGATCTGGAGGGAATGAGCAGTTCTTC	CASRSGGNEQFF
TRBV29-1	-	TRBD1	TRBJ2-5	TGCAGCGCCCGCAGGGGGCAAGAGACCCAGTACTTC	CSARRGQETQYF
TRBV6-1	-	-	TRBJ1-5	TGTGCCAGCAGTGAAGGGGGGGGCCCCAATCAGCCCCAGCATTTT	CASSEGGGPNQPQHF
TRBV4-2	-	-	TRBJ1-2	TGTGCCAGCAGCATGGGGGGGCTAAGCACCTTC	CASSMGGLSTF
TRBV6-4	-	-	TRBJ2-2	TGTGCCAGCAGTGTTGAGGCGAACACCGGGGAGCTGTTTTTT	CASSVEANTGELFF
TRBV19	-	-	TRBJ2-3	TGTGCCAGTAGTATAAAAGCCCCGGGGATGGATACGCAGTATTTT	CASSIKAPGMDTQYF
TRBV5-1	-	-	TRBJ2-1	TGCGCCAGCAGCTTCTCATACAATGAGCAGTTCTTC	CASSFSYNEQFF
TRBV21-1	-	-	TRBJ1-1	TGTGCCAGAACCGGGACTACGGCTTTCTTT	CARTGTTAFF
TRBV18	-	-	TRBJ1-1	TGTGCCAGCTCACCAGCATTAGGGGCCATGAACACTGAAGCTTTCTTT	CASSPALGAMNTEAFF
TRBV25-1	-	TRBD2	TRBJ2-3	TGTGCCAGCAGTGCGAGGGGACTAGCGGGGGGTACGCAGTATTTT	CASSARGLAGGTQYF
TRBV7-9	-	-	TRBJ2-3	TGTGCCAGCAAATTGGCGGGCACAGATACGCAGTATTTT	CASKLAGTDTQYF
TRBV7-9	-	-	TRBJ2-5	TGTGCCAGCAGCGTCGCGGGCCCCGCGGAGACCCAGTACTTC	CASSVAGPAETQYF
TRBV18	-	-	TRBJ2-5	TGTGCCAGCTCCACCGGGGGCAGGGTCGAGACCCAGTACTTC	CASSTGGRVETQYF
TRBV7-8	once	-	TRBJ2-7	-	CASILVPTGTGPYEQYF
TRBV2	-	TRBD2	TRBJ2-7	TGTGCCAGCACTACGGGAGGGCGGGCCGAGCAGTACTTC	CASTTGGRAEQYF
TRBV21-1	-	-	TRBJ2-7	TGTGCCAGCAAAATAAAGAAGAGGCAGGTGAACTACGAGCAGTACTTC	CASKIKKRQVNYEQYF
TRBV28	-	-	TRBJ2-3	TGTGCCAGCAGGAGCACAGATACGCAGTATTTT	CASRSTDTQYF
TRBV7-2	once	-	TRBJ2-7	TGTGCCAGCAGCTTAGGGCTAGCGCGGGAGCAGTACTTC	CASSLGLAREQYF
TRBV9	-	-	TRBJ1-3	TGTGCCAGCAGCGCGACCGTCTCTGGAAACACCATATATTTT	CASSATVSGNTIYF
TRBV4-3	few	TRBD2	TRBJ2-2	TGCGCCAGCAGCCAAACCCGCTCAGCGGGAGACACCGGGGAGCTGTTTTTT	CASSQTRSAGDTGELFF
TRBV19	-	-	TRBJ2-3	TGTGCCAGTAGTATAACCCCAAGCACAGATACGCAGTATTTT	CASSITPSTDTQYF
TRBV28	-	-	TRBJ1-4	TGTGCCAGCAGTTTATTAATTAATGAAAAACTGTTTTTT	CASSLLINEKLFF
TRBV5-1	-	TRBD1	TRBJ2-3	TGCGCCAGCAGCAGCCCGGGACAGGGCACAGATACGCAGTATTTT	CASSSPGQGTDTQYF
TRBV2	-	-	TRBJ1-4	TGTGCCAGCAGAGGGGGTGTAAGCGAAAAACTGTTTTTT	CASRGGVSEKLFF
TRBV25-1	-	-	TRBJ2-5	TGTGCCAGCAGGGGTCCCTCGGAGACCCAGTACTTC	CASRGPSETQYF
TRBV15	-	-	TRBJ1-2	TGTGCCACCAGCAGAGATCGAGGGGTATCGCTCTACACCTTC	CATSRDRGVSLYTF
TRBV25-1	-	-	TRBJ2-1	TGTGCCAGCAGTGAATTGAGACCCTCACGGGGCAATGAGCAGTTCTTC	CASSELRPSRGNEQFF
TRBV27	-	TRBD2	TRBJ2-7	TGTGCCAACATCCCCCGTTGGGGACTAGCGGGGGCCCACGAGCAGTACTTC	CANIPRWGLAGAHEQYF
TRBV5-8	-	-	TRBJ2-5	TGTGCCAGCACTGCCACAGAGACCCAGTACTTC	CASTATETQYF
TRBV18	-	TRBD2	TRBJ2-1	TGTGCCAGCTCACCCACTAGCGGGAGAAATGAGCAGTTCTTC	CASSPTSGRNEQFF